This T cell receptor (beta chain) was sequenced during a study of T cells after yellow fever vaccination. V gave up 0 bases and J gave up 1 base, with 1 base separating them. Germline lookup yields CDR1 SGDLS and CDR2 YYNGEE. CDR3 length: 13 amino acids. This clonotype was counted ten times or more. 5'RACE template switching produced TCR cDNA carrying a universal primer site and UMIs. Each CDR3 protein is one row after TCRdb ran MiXCR on the 5' RACE reads. This sample carries a few hundred thousand distinct CDR3 sequences, roughly 6.8% of them seen once, and the ten largest clones take roughly a sixth.

This clonotype originated in a man aged 18 to 29 who received the YFV17D yellow fever vaccine. The input for sequencing was PBMCs, taken around 45 days after the first yellow fever vaccination. V and J are TRBV9 and TRBJ2-2; D unclear. The CDR3 here is CASSVENTGELFF. Written as DNA, the CDR3 is TGTGCCAGCAGCGTAGAGAACACCGGGGAGCTGTTTTTT.